This T cell receptor beta chain was captured by sequencing in a study of CD8 T cells in Susac syndrome. Study-wide background: Blood was drawn from Susac syndrome patients while they were therapy-naive, on corticosteroids, or on intravenous immunoglobulin alone. Study-wide results and caveats: The study's TCR sequencing and HLA analysis covered a relatively small number of individuals, and the study acknowledged this. The CD4+ T cell repertoires, which came from Susac syndrome patients, showed no sign of clonal expansion.

CDR1 SGHAT and CDR2 FQNNGV come from the germline V gene. The CDR3 is 14 amino acids. The V end was cut by 1 base, the J end by 13 bases, with 19 bases between. As regards this clonotype: Its matching antigen is unknown.

Reverse transcription used roughly 0.5 to 1 ug RNA and random hexamers. One entry per CDR3 protein results from TCRdb running MiXCR on the immunoSEQ multiplex PCR reads. This table has about 71,000 distinct CDR3 sequences, 93% appearing once. This sequence was found in a human donor with Susac syndrome. The sequenced material came from CD4+ T cells from PBMCs. The chain uses TRBV11-2 and TRBJ1-2; possible D gene TRBD1, 6 bases. The CDR3 DNA is TGTGCCAGCAGCTTAGGCACGGGGCAGGGGAGTTGCACCTTC. Its protein product is CASSLGTGQGSCTF.